This T cell receptor beta chain appears in the sequencing data of a study of shared clonotypes between healthy human individuals. The CDR3 is 12 residues long. Deletions cut 5 bases from V and 12 bases from J, with 14 bases between. Per the germline V gene, CDR1 is MNHEY and CDR2 is SVGAGI. Here immunoSEQ multiplex PCR was the method, and the copy in TCRdb shows in-frame clones only, minus some. The table has over a million clones, 98% seen once; the top ten hold 0.45%. The origin of this receptor is a man aged 25-45 years in good health. The chain couples TRBV6-5 to TRBJ1-5, with a weak D call TRBD1 (5 bases). The sequenced sample was naive CD4+ T cells sorted from blood. Stated subset: CD45RA+ positively selected. DNA of the CDR3: TGTGCCAGCAGTACCCCGGGGGAAGTCCAGCATTTT. It is translated as CASSTPGEVQHF.